Reported below is one T cell receptor beta chain. This entry is derived from a study of PD-1 blockade in classical Hodgkin lymphoma. The CDR3 is 16 amino acids. The germline CDR1 and CDR2 sequences are MNHNY and SVGAGI (reference sequence). Trimming left V 3 bases short and J 4 bases short, with 16 bases between. Sequenced by immunoSEQ multiplex PCR; TCRdb stores in-frame clones only, minus some. The sample includes about 23,000 clones, about four fifths of them seen just once. Each patient's relapse followed autologous stem cell transplantation, and brentuximab vedotin exposure varied. Researchers used magnetic negative selection to pull out pure CD4+ T cells from thawed PBMCs.

Here the sequenced sample was CD4+ T cells from blood, taken at baseline. The TCR sequence derives from a human donor with classical Hodgkin lymphoma. This chain links TRBV6-6 with TRBJ1-3; TRBD1 might be the D (5 bases). The CDR3 loop is CASSYYGGDQGNTIYF. The CDR3 DNA follows: TGTGCCAGCAGTTATTATGGGGGAGATCAGGGAAACACCATATATTTT.